These 24 T cell receptor beta chains share one sample of origin, sequenced in a study of patients and donors after allogeneic stem cell transplantation. TCRdb itself ran the RT-PCR reads through MiXCR, one entry per CDR3 protein. The profile shows around 150,000 distinct CDR3 sequences, roughly two fifths of them singletons. Sequencing used blood, either unsorted or a sorted T cell fraction (not recorded which). These receptors all come from a human donor who was either an allogeneic HSCT recipient or a stem cell or donor lymphocyte infusion donor (not recorded which). It is not recorded whose cells these are; they may come from a transplant donor.

This clonotype showed up just a few times. The CDR3 DNA reads as TGTGCCAGCACCCGGACAGGGCGGACTGAAGCTTTCTTT. Translated, it gives CASTRTGRTEAFF. The gene calls are TRBV12-3 or TRBV12-4 and TRBJ1-1, with 8 bases matching TRBD1. This CDR3 spans 13 amino acids. V was pared by 7 bases and J by 5 bases, with 6 bases of the junction left unmatched.

This clonotype has just one count. Since the CDR3 does not end with the conserved phenylalanine or tryptophan, this likely comes from a read error. The chain uses TRBV27 and TRBJ1-3; tentatively, D is TRBD1 (6 bases). Trimming removed 7 bases from V and 4 bases from J, with 14 bases in between. The CDR3 is made up of 14 amino acids. Germline CDR1 is MNHEY and CDR2 is SMNVEV (reference sequence). The CDR3 spells CASTPSGGGNTIYL. CDR3 DNA sequence: TGTGCCAGCACCCCGAGCGGGGGCGGAAACACCATATATTTG.

This clonotype was picked up many times. The rearrangement links TRBV6-5 to TRBJ1-3, with D uncertain. Germline lookup yields CDR1 MNHEY and CDR2 SVGAGI. Trimming stripped 5 bases from V and 1 base from J, with 15 bases between. The CDR3 totals 16 residues. The CDR3 reads CASSLGRGVSGNTIYF. In DNA form, the CDR3 reads TGTGCCAGCAGTCTAGGGCGCGGGGTGTCTGGAAACACCATATATTTT.

The chain employs TRBV5-1 and TRBJ2-1; D ambiguous. Trimming removed 4 bases from V and 0 bases from J, with 11 bases in between. Germline lookup yields CDR1 SGHRS and CDR2 YFSETQ. The CDR3 has 15 amino acids. The CDR3 reads CASSVTPSSYNEQFF. CDR3 in DNA: TGCGCCAGCAGCGTGACACCGAGCTCCTACAATGAGCAGTTCTTC.

This clonotype was seen a handful of times. The genes are TRBV4-3 and TRBJ1-6; possible D gene TRBD1, 6 bases. V was clipped by 0 bases and J by 10 bases, with 10 bases between them. Germline loops: CDR1 LGHNA, CDR2 YSLEER. This CDR3 has 14 amino acids. Here the CDR3 reads CASSQEGAGSPLHF. In nucleotides, the CDR3 is TGCGCCAGCAGCCAAGAGGGGGCTGGCTCACCCCTCCACTTT.

This chain links TRBV20-1 with TRBJ1-5, with D hard to call. V lost 6 bases to trimming and J lost 4 bases, with 10 bases between them. The CDR3 is made up of 12 amino acids. CDR1 is DFQATT and CDR2 is SNEGSKA in the germline V gene (reference sequence). CDR3 bases: TGCAGTGCGACGAAGGCGAATCAGCCCCAGCATTTT. Amino acids: CSATKANQPQHF.

This chain joins TRBV5-5 and TRBJ1-6; D unresolved. V lost 3 bases and J 7 bases, leaving 17 bases between the germline ends. Germline values: CDR1 SGHKS, CDR2 YYEKEE (reference sequence). The CDR3 spans 16 residues. The CDR3 region has the DNA TGTGCCAGCAGCTCGACTGTCCTCTTTCTGAATTCACCCCTCCACTTT. Residues: CASSSTVLFLNSPLHF.

The V call is TRBV20-1, the J call TRBJ2-7, with D possibly TRBD1 on 6 matching bases. V was trimmed by 0 bases and J by 2 bases, leaving 11 bases between them. CDR1 and CDR2 (germline): DFQATT, SNEGSKA (reference sequence). The CDR3 totals 14 residues. CDR3 region: CSARDRDKPYEQYF. CDR3 in DNA: TGCAGTGCTAGAGACCGGGACAAGCCCTACGAGCAGTACTTC.

The V and J genes are TRBV6-1 and TRBJ1-5, with D tentatively TRBD1 (6 bases). Trimming cost V 7 bases and J 1 base, with 14 bases left between them. Germline CDR1 reads MNHNS; CDR2 reads SASEGT. The CDR3 extends over 15 amino acids. CDR3 nucleotides: TGTGCCAGCATTCTGGGGGCGCGGAGCAATCAGCCCCAGCATTTT. As protein: CASILGARSNQPQHF.

V gene TRBV5-1 combines with J gene TRBJ2-1; no clear D. The germline V and J ends were trimmed by 0 bases and 10 bases, with 11 bases remaining between them. Germline values: CDR1 SGHRS, CDR2 YFSETQ. The CDR3 totals 13 residues. The CDR3 is CASSLDVGIEQFF. The CDR3 region has the DNA TGCGCCAGCAGCTTGGACGTTGGCATCGAGCAGTTCTTC.

This clonotype has a handful of counts. This chain joins TRBV2 and TRBJ2-5; TRBD1 matches at 8 bases. Germline V gene sequence: CDR1 SNHLY, CDR2 FYNNEI. V lost 7 bases and J lost 7; bases outside the gene matches: 14. The CDR3 contains 15 residues. The CDR3 here is CASTRGQVIRGTQYF. The CDR3 DNA sequence: TGTGCCAGCACAAGGGGACAGGTGATAAGAGGGACCCAGTACTTC.

This rearrangement joins TRBV9 to TRBJ1-3; no firm D call. The V end was cut by 0 bases, the J end by 4 bases, with 11 bases between. The CDR3 contains 15 residues. Germline V CDR1 and CDR2: SGDLS, YYNGEE. In nucleotides, the CDR3 is TGTGCCAGCAGCGTAGCTGTTAATCAGGGAAACACCATATATTTT. This codes for CASSVAVNQGNTIYF.

This clonotype was seen only a few times. This chain joins TRBV20-1 and TRBJ1-5, with D uncertain. The CDR3 has 13 residues. Germline V CDR1 and CDR2: DFQATT, SNEGSKA (reference sequence). V shed 2 bases and J shed 3 bases, with 8 bases lying between them. The CDR3 coding sequence is TGCAGTGCTAGACAGGTATTCAATCAGCCCCAGCATTTT. Its protein is CSARQVFNQPQHF.

The genes are TRBV6-1 and TRBJ1-1; perhaps TRBD1 as D (5 bases). The CDR3 totals 16 residues. In germline, CDR1 is MNHNS, CDR2 SASEGT. Trimming took 3 bases from V and 0 from J, leaving 14 bases between them. CDR3 in DNA: TGTGCCAGCAGTGAGGGCACTTACAGGTTGAACACTGAAGCTTTCTTT. As protein: CASSEGTYRLNTEAFF.

The table lists this clonotype with a few counts. The V and J genes are TRBV7-3 and TRBJ2-3; 7 nucleotides agree with TRBD2. V was clipped by 1 base and J by 4 bases; unmatched bases: 2. Germline V CDR1 and CDR2: SGHTA, FQGTGA. This CDR3 has 14 residues. CDR3 DNA sequence: TGTGCCAGCAGCTTAATTGGGGGGGCAGATACGCAGTATTTT. It codes for CASSLIGGADTQYF.

V gene TRBV20-1 combines with J gene TRBJ1-5; no clear D. V lost 0 bases and J lost 2, with 11 bases in between. The CDR3 is made up of 15 amino acids. Germline V lookup: CDR1 DFQATT, CDR2 SNEGSKA (reference sequence). The CDR3 nucleotides read TGCAGTGCTAGAGACGAGGGTCTGGGCAATCAGCCCCAGCATTTT. Its protein is CSARDEGLGNQPQHF.

This chain uses TRBV20-1 with TRBJ2-1; 7 nucleotides line up with TRBD1. V dropped 5 bases and J dropped 0; count of bases not matched to a gene: 16. Germline loops: CDR1 DFQATT, CDR2 SNEGSKA (reference sequence). This CDR3 region has 18 residues. CDR3 loop: CSAPRRDDRASSYNEQFF. CDR3 sequence (DNA): TGCAGTGCTCCCCGACGCGACGACAGGGCTAGCTCCTACAATGAGCAGTTCTTC.

In its sample, this clonotype was seen a few times. The chain carries TRBV7-3 and TRBJ1-1; D is perhaps TRBD1 (5 bases). The CDR3 covers 16 residues. Germline V gene sequence: CDR1 SGHTA, CDR2 FQGTGA. V lost 4 bases, J lost 1 base, and 16 bases lay in between. The CDR3 protein is CASSSHPQGRNTEAFF. In nucleotides, the CDR3 is TGTGCCAGCAGCTCCCACCCGCAGGGAAGGAACACTGAAGCTTTCTTT.

This clonotype was seen more than once but under ten times. The genes are TRBV7-9 and TRBJ2-1; D gene unclear. The CDR3 has 15 amino acids. The germline gives CDR1 SEHNR, CDR2 FQNEAQ (reference sequence). Trimming pared 1 base from V and 2 bases from J, leaving 9 bases between. CDR3 sequence reads: CASSLVVATYNEQFF. In nucleotides, the CDR3 is TGTGCCAGCAGCTTAGTAGTAGCCACCTACAATGAGCAGTTCTTC.

V usage is TRBV12-3 or TRBV12-4 and J usage is TRBJ1-2; 8 nucleotides line up with TRBD1. The CDR3 has 15 residues. Trimming at V came to 0 bases and at J to 8 bases, leaving 8 bases not matched to a gene. This CDR3 reads CASSLALDRGGGYTF. The CDR3 nucleotides are TGTGCCAGCAGTTTAGCTCTCGACAGGGGCGGCGGCTACACCTTC.

This clonotype turned up a few times. J is TRBJ1-6 and V is TRBV12-3 or TRBV12-4; 7 nucleotides agree with TRBD1. The CDR3 consists of 15 residues. The J segment lost 5 bases and the V segment lost 4 bases, leaving 5 bases of the junction unmatched. The CDR3 region is CASSYGGQDNSPLHF. The CDR3 DNA sequence: TGTGCCAGCAGTTACGGAGGACAGGATAATTCACCCCTCCACTTT.

This clonotype was picked up a small number of times. CDR3: CSVRAGYNSPLHF. CDR3 coding DNA: TGCAGCGTTCGAGCAGGTTATAATTCACCCCTCCACTTT. J is TRBJ1-6 and V is TRBV29-1; D is ambiguous. This CDR3 is 13 amino acids long. V shed 5 bases and J shed 4 bases, with 9 bases lying between them. Germline CDR1 reads SQVTM; CDR2 reads ANQGSEA.

This clonotype was seen more than once but under ten times. The chain combines TRBV3-1 with TRBJ1-5; weak D call: TRBD1 (5 bases). The CDR3 is made up of 17 amino acids. CDR1 and CDR2 from the germline V gene are LGHDT and YNNKEL (reference sequence). The V end was cut by 3 bases, the J end by 6 bases, with 21 bases between. This chain's CDR3 is CASSHAQRPGLTQPQHF. The CDR3 DNA reads TGTGCCAGCAGCCACGCACAGAGGCCGGGACTCACTCAGCCCCAGCATTTT.

This clonotype has a handful of counts. The chain couples TRBV6-5 to TRBJ2-1; 10 positions agree with TRBD2. The V and J ends lost 6 bases and 4 bases, in that order; junction bases with no gene match: 9. Germline lookup yields CDR1 MNHEY and CDR2 SVGAGI. This CDR3 comprises 16 residues. The CDR3 bases are TGTGCCAGCAGCCCCTCCGAGCGGGGGGGGTACAATGAGCAGTTCTTC. The encoded protein is CASSPSERGGYNEQFF.